These T cell receptor beta chains were read from a single sample in a study of OX40 agonist ivuxolimab in advanced cancers. The protocol was immunoSEQ multiplex PCR, while the TCRdb copy is restricted to in-frame clones and leaves out a portion. In the table there are tens of thousands of clones, around nine tenths of which are singletons. The sequenced sample was CD4+ or CD8+ T cells sorted from blood, obtained in a trial of the OX40 agonist ivuxolimab. All receptors derive from an adult with an advanced solid tumor such as melanoma, head and neck, liver or kidney cancer. Each CDR3 is given with its conserved first and last residue. A D gene is named only where the DNA matches it firmly. Size tells how often a clone was seen (once, few, many) or the class of an expanded clone, and some rows leave it out.

abundance	v_gene	d_gene	len	j_gene	CDR3nt	CDR3aa
NA	TRBV7-8	TRBD2	16	TRBJ2-1	TGTGCCAGCAGCTTAAACCCTAGCGGGAGCGGGAATGAGCAGTTCTTC	CASSLNPSGSGNEQFF
NA	TRBV30	TRBD2	19	TRBJ2-2	TGTGCCTGGAGACCAGGGGTGGGTAGCGGGAGGGCAGGGACCGGGGAGCTGTTTTTT	CAWRPGVGSGRAGTGELFF
NA	TRBV10-1	NA	15	TRBJ1-1	TGCGCCAGCAGCGATGGGTCAGGCGGAAACACTGAAGCTTTCTTT	CASSDGSGGNTEAFF
NA	TRBV5-4	NA	16	TRBJ2-7	TGTGCCAGCAGCTTGGGGGGCCCTAAAAGAGCCTACGAGCAGTACTTC	CASSLGGPKRAYEQYF
NA	TRBV28	NA	12	TRBJ1-2	TGTGCCAGCAGTTTCACCAGCCATGGCTACACCTTC	CASSFTSHGYTF
NA	TRBV5-1	NA	14	TRBJ2-2	TGCGCCAGCAGCCCCTCACAGACGACCGGGGAGCTGTTTTTT	CASSPSQTTGELFF
once	TRBV2	NA	13	TRBJ2-7	TGTGCCAGCATTGCGCAAAGCCTCCACGAGCAGTACTTC	CASIAQSLHEQYF
NA	TRBV18	NA	15	TRBJ2-5	TGTGCCAGCTCACCTATCACCGGTCGCCAAGAGACCCAGTACTTC	CASSPITGRQETQYF
NA	TRBV6-5	TRBD1	14	TRBJ1-1	TGTGCCAGCGGCAACCGACAGGGGGCCACTGAAGCTTTCTTT	CASGNRQGATEAFF
NA	TRBV29-1	NA	12	TRBJ1-1	TGCAGCGTCAACTCAGGGTCCACTGAAGCTTTCTTT	CSVNSGSTEAFF
NA	TRBV28	TRBD1	15	TRBJ1-2	TGTGCCAGCAACCCACCGGGACAGGGAAACTATGGCTACACCTTC	CASNPPGQGNYGYTF
NA	TRBV5-1	TRBD1	13	TRBJ1-2	TGCGCCAGCAGCACAGACAGGGTAGGCGGCTACACCTTC	CASSTDRVGGYTF
NA	TRBV7-9	TRBD2	12	TRBJ2-5	TGTGCCAGCAGCCCGCCGGGAGGGACCCAGTACTTC	CASSPPGGTQYF
NA	TRBV4-1	NA	17	TRBJ2-6	TGCGCCAGCAGCCAAGAGGGGAACCCGACTGGGGCCAACGTCCTGACTTTC	CASSQEGNPTGANVLTF
NA	TRBV2	TRBD1	14	TRBJ1-1	TGTGCCAGCAGCAGACAGGGATGGGACACTGAAGCTTTCTTT	CASSRQGWDTEAFF
NA	TRBV7-3	TRBD1	16	TRBJ2-2	TGTGCCAGCAGCTTAACGGGACAGGGGGCGGCCGGGGAGCTGTTTTTT	CASSLTGQGAAGELFF
NA	TRBV7-2	NA	13	TRBJ1-2	TGTGCCTCGTTGGGGGAACTAGGTGATGGCTACACCTTC	CASLGELGDGYTF
NA	TRBV18	NA	15	TRBJ2-1	TGTGCCAGCTCACCCCGGGAAGACGCAAACAATGAGCAGTTCTTC	CASSPREDANNEQFF
NA	TRBV7-2	NA	15	TRBJ1-1	TGTGCCAGCAGCGCCACCTGGGGTAGGAGAGGTGAAGCTTTCTTT	CASSATWGRRGEAFF
NA	TRBV5-1	TRBD1	14	TRBJ1-3	TGCGCCAGCAGCCTGGGACAGGTGGGAAACACCATATATTTT	CASSLGQVGNTIYF
NA	TRBV11-1	TRBD2	15	TRBJ2-1	TGTGCCAGCAGCGTTAGCGGGAGGACGGATAATGAGCAGTTCTTC	CASSVSGRTDNEQFF
NA	TRBV11-2	NA	15	TRBJ2-1	TGTGCCAGCAGCCCCAGGACACCTTGGTACAATGAGCAGTTCTTC	CASSPRTPWYNEQFF
once	TRBV6-5	TRBD1	14	TRBJ2-7	TGTGCCAGCAGTAAAGGGACAGGGCCCCAGGAGCAGTACTTC	CASSKGTGPQEQYF
few	TRBV28	NA	17	TRBJ1-5	TGTGCCAGCAGTTTAACCAAGTATCGGGCAGCGAATCAGCCCCAGCATTTT	CASSLTKYRAANQPQHF
NA	TRBV5-1	NA	14	TRBJ1-3	TGCGCCAGCCAGACCGGCAGCCCTGGAAACACCATATATTTT	CASQTGSPGNTIYF
NA	TRBV7-2	NA	14	TRBJ2-7	TGTGCCAGCAGCTCGAAGACAGTATCCTACGAGCAGTACTTC	CASSSKTVSYEQYF
NA	TRBV6-4	NA	14	TRBJ2-1	TGTGCCAGCAGTCCCGAACTCCCGGCCGGTGAGCAGTTCTTC	CASSPELPAGEQFF
NA	TRBV5-1	NA	17	TRBJ2-3	TGCGCCAGCAGCGTGAATCCGGGGGTCGCGGAAGGAGATACGCAGTATTTT	CASSVNPGVAEGDTQYF